A selection of T cell receptor beta chains follows, all from one sample in a study of CD8 T cells in Susac syndrome. MiXCR, run by TCRdb on the immunoSEQ multiplex PCR reads, gives a single entry per CDR3 protein. The sample holds about 200,000 distinct CDR3 sequences, 85% to 95% seen once. The specimen sequenced was CD4+ T cells from PBMCs. The receptors shown here come from a human donor in good health. The CDR3 runs from the conserved cysteine through the conserved F or W. The D gene is left open where the match is weak. Clone size is given for some rows only: seen once, a few or many times, or a class if the clone is expanded.

clone size,D gene,V gene,J gene,CDR3 DNA,CDR3 protein
NA,NA,TRBV12-3/TRBV12-4,TRBJ2-3,TGTGCCAGCAGTTCTAGACAGGCCCCCACAGATACGCAGTATTTT,CASSSRQAPTDTQYF
NA,TRBD1,TRBV29-1,TRBJ2-1,TGCAGCGTGCCCCGGACAGGGGATAATGAGCAGTTCTTC,CSVPRTGDNEQFF
NA,TRBD1,TRBV7-6,TRBJ2-3,TGTGCCAGCAGCCCGTGGACAGGGGTGGATACGCAGTATTTT,CASSPWTGVDTQYF
NA,NA,TRBV29-1,TRBJ1-1,TGCAGCGTTGGACCGACGAATTCTGAAGCTTTCTTT,CSVGPTNSEAFF
NA,TRBD2,TRBV5-1,TRBJ2-7,TGCGCCAGCAGCTTCGGAGCGGGGGTAGGCTACGAGCAGTACTTC,CASSFGAGVGYEQYF
NA,NA,TRBV29-1,TRBJ1-4,TGCAGCGGACAGGAGAATGAAAAACTGTTTTTT,CSGQENEKLFF
NA,NA,TRBV20-1,TRBJ2-5,TGCAGTGCTAGCCGCCCACAGGTAGAGACCCAGTACTTC,CSASRPQVETQYF
NA,NA,TRBV24-1,TRBJ2-1,TGTGCCACCAGTCGCCAGGGGGGCTCCGGGGGTGAGCAGTTCTTC,CATSRQGGSGGEQFF
NA,NA,TRBV29-1,TRBJ1-1,TGCAGCGTTGAGAGGTCCAACACTGAAGCTTTCTTT,CSVERSNTEAFF
NA,NA,TRBV27,TRBJ2-1,TGTGCCAGCAGTTTATTAGGGGTGCGAAATGAGCAGTTCTTC,CASSLLGVRNEQFF
once,NA,TRBV28,TRBJ1-1,TGTGTCAGCAGCCTCATGGGGACTGAAGCTTTCTTT,CVSSLMGTEAFF
NA,NA,TRBV20-1,TRBJ2-7,TGCAGTGCTGGCGAGAAGACAGGAGGCTCCTACGAGCAGTACTTC,CSAGEKTGGSYEQYF
NA,NA,TRBV30,TRBJ1-1,TGTGCCTGGAGTGTAGCCGAGAACACTGAAGCTTTCTTT,CAWSVAENTEAFF
NA,NA,TRBV30,TRBJ2-2,TGTGCCTGGAGTTCTATCGGGGCCGGGGAGCTGTTTTTT,CAWSSIGAGELFF
NA,TRBD2,TRBV5-1,TRBJ2-1,TGCGCCAGCAGCTTAGCAGGAATTGGGCGGGAGGAAGAGCAGTTCTTC,CASSLAGIGREEEQFF
NA,NA,TRBV7-9,TRBJ2-3,TGTGCCAGCAGCTTAGTCCCAGGGAGAGGCGCAGATACGCAGTATTTT,CASSLVPGRGADTQYF
NA,TRBD2,TRBV5-1,TRBJ2-3,TGCGCCAGCAGCCCGGGCGGAACTAGCGGTTACACAGATACGCAGTATTTT,CASSPGGTSGYTDTQYF
NA,TRBD2,TRBV9,TRBJ2-1,TGTGCCAGCCGGCCGGGAGGGATTGGCGATGAGCAGTTCTTC,CASRPGGIGDEQFF
NA,TRBD2,TRBV6-1,TRBJ2-3,TGTGCCAGCAAACAAACCCTTAGCGGGAGTATTGCAGATACGCAGTATTTT,CASKQTLSGSIADTQYF
NA,NA,TRBV12-3/TRBV12-4,TRBJ1-5,TGTGCCAGCAGCCACAGCCGGTGGGGTGAGCCCCAGCATTTT,CASSHSRWGEPQHF
NA,TRBD1,TRBV7-2,TRBJ2-1,TGTGCCAGCAGCTTTGGGACAGGCTACAATGAGCAGTTCTTC,CASSFGTGYNEQFF
NA,NA,TRBV7-9,TRBJ1-5,TGTGCCAGCAGCCTCCGGGACCTTCAGCCCCAGCATTTT,CASSLRDLQPQHF
once,NA,TRBV29-1,TRBJ1-3,TGCAGCGTTGACGGGGGCGCTGGAAACACCATATATTTT,CSVDGGAGNTIYF
NA,NA,TRBV10-3,TRBJ2-7,TGTGCCATCAGTGAGAGGCAGGGTAGCGACGAGCAGTACTTC,CAISERQGSDEQYF
once,NA,TRBV29-1,TRBJ2-1,TGCAGCGTTGTGAGGGACTCCCTCAAAGAGCAGTTCTTC,CSVVRDSLKEQFF
NA,TRBD1,TRBV24-1,TRBJ2-2,TGTGCCACCAGTGATACGGGACAGTCCACCGGGGAGCTGTTTTTT,CATSDTGQSTGELFF
NA,NA,TRBV7-9,TRBJ2-7,TGTGCCAGCAGCTTAGGGGGGCTCGCCTACGAGCAGTACTTC,CASSLGGLAYEQYF
NA,NA,TRBV18,TRBJ2-5,TGTGCCAGCTCACCTCGTACAGGCGAAGAGACCCAGTACTTC,CASSPRTGEETQYF
NA,TRBD1,TRBV29-1,TRBJ2-5,TGCAGCGTTTCCACCCCAGGGGGCAGGGAAGAGACCCAGTACTTC,CSVSTPGGREETQYF
once,NA,TRBV20-1,TRBJ1-1,TGCAGTGCTAGACCAGGGGCCCTGAACACTGAAGCTTTCTTT,CSARPGALNTEAFF
NA,NA,TRBV5-1,TRBJ2-3,TGCGCCAGCAGCGACCCCTCGGGCCCCGGCACAGATACGCAGTATTTT,CASSDPSGPGTDTQYF
NA,NA,TRBV3-1,TRBJ2-3,TGTGCCAGCAGTACGGGACCCAGCACAGATACGCAGTATTTT,CASSTGPSTDTQYF
NA,TRBD2,TRBV10-3,TRBJ2-2,TGTGCCATCAGCAATAGCGGGATCAACACCGGGGAGCTGTTTTTT,CAISNSGINTGELFF
NA,TRBD1,TRBV27,TRBJ1-5,TGTGCCAGCAAAGAAAACGGACAGGGTATGGGTCAGCCCCAGCATTTT,CASKENGQGMGQPQHF
NA,TRBD2,TRBV29-1,TRBJ2-1,TGCAGCGTACGACTAGCGGGAGAGTACTACAATGAGCAGTTCTTC,CSVRLAGEYYNEQFF
NA,NA,TRBV6-5,TRBJ1-5,TGTGCCAGCAGTAAGGGTCTTAGCAATCAGCCCCAGCATTTT,CASSKGLSNQPQHF
NA,NA,TRBV3-1,TRBJ2-2,TGTGCCAGCAGCCAAGCTTCGAGGACCGGGGAGCTGTTTTTT,CASSQASRTGELFF
NA,TRBD1,TRBV12-3/TRBV12-4,TRBJ1-5,TGTGCCAGCAGCCGGGACAGGCCAGATCAGCCCCAGCATTTT,CASSRDRPDQPQHF
NA,TRBD1,TRBV5-1,TRBJ1-4,TGCGCCAGCAGCTTGGACAGGGGAGGATTGGAAAAACTGTTTTTT,CASSLDRGGLEKLFF
NA,NA,TRBV29-1,TRBJ1-2,TGCAGCGTTGAGGTCAGTCAAGGCTATGGCTACACCTTC,CSVEVSQGYGYTF
NA,TRBD2,TRBV7-2,TRBJ2-1,TGTGCCAGCAGCTTAGTTTCTAGCGGATACAATAGTGAGCAGTTCTTC,CASSLVSSGYNSEQFF